A selection of T cell receptor beta chains follows, all from one sample in a study of CD8+CD57+ T cells in acquired aplastic anemia. A single record per CDR3 protein comes from TCRdb applying MiXCR to the reads. The table shows about 200,000 distinct CDR3 sequences, with 60% to 80% occurring only once. Sequenced sample: sorted CD4+, CD8+, or CD8+CD57+ T cells (not recorded which) from PBMCs. Source of these receptors: a human donor with aplastic anemia. The CDR3 runs from the conserved cysteine through the conserved F or W. The D gene is left open where the match is weak. Clone size is stated in some rows and not others, as once, few, many or a class when expanded.

V,J,D,length,size,DNA,CDR3
TRBV29-1,TRBJ2-1,TRBD2,13,NA,TGCAGCGATAGCGGGGTCTCCTACAATGAGCAGTTCTTC,CSDSGVSYNEQFF
TRBV20-1,TRBJ2-7,NA,14,NA,TGCAGTGCTAGAGATCTGTGGAGGACCTACGAGCAGTACTTC,CSARDLWRTYEQYF
TRBV24-1,TRBJ1-1,NA,13,few,TGTGCCACCAGTGATACAGGGTTCACTGAAGCTTTCTTT,CATSDTGFTEAFF
TRBV5-1,TRBJ2-7,NA,14,NA,TGCGCCAGCAGCTTACAGGCCCTCTCCTACGAGCAGTACTTC,CASSLQALSYEQYF
TRBV7-7,TRBJ2-1,NA,14,NA,TGTGCTAGCAGCCTTGCTAGCGCAAACAATGAGCAGTTCTTC,CASSLASANNEQFF
TRBV20-1,TRBJ2-3,NA,13,NA,TGCAGTGCTAGAGGCACAGGCACAGATACGCAGTATTTT,CSARGTGTDTQYF
TRBV19,TRBJ1-2,NA,11,NA,TGTGCCAGTATGGGGGGGGCTGGCTACACCTTC,CASMGGAGYTF
TRBV24-1,TRBJ2-3,NA,12,NA,TGTGCCACTCGGGGGGCCACAGATACGCAGTATTTT,CATRGATDTQYF
TRBV24-1,TRBJ2-6,TRBD1,18,NA,TGTACCACCAGTGACCGTCCCGGGACAGGGGACGGGGCCAACGTCCTGACTTTC,CTTSDRPGTGDGANVLTF
TRBV11-2,TRBJ1-2,TRBD1,16,NA,TGTGCCAGCAGCTTGCGGACAGGGCAATTAACCTATGGCTACACCTTC,CASSLRTGQLTYGYTF
TRBV10-3,TRBJ1-1,NA,13,NA,TGTGCCAGCATCGGGTCCGGGAACACTGAAGCTTTCTTT,CASIGSGNTEAFF
TRBV19,TRBJ1-2,NA,13,NA,TGTGCCAGTAGTAAGGGAGGGGGTTCTCGCTGCACCTTC,CASSKGGGSRCTF
TRBV20-1,TRBJ1-1,TRBD1,14,once,TGCAGTGCAAGTGCACAGGGGGGAAACACTGAAGCTTTCTTT,CSASAQGGNTEAFF
TRBV24-1,TRBJ1-1,TRBD1,13,NA,TGTGCCACCGCCCGGACAGGCAACACTGAAGCTTTCTTT,CATARTGNTEAFF
TRBV2,TRBJ1-5,TRBD1,13,NA,TGTGCCAGCAGGGGACAGGGGAATCAGCCCCAGCATTTT,CASRGQGNQPQHF
TRBV19,TRBJ2-7,TRBD1,15,NA,TGTGCCAGTAGTATAGTTGGACAGGGAACAGACGAGCAGTACTTC,CASSIVGQGTDEQYF
TRBV19,TRBJ1-5,TRBD1,14,NA,TGTGCCAGTAGACGACAGGGGGTGGTTCAGCCCCAGCATTTT,CASRRQGVVQPQHF
TRBV7-9,TRBJ1-1,NA,11,once,TGTGCCAGCAGCCCCGCCTGGGAAGCTTTCTTT,CASSPAWEAFF
TRBV29-1,TRBJ1-5,NA,15,NA,TGCAGCGCCGTGGAGGGCACTAAAAATGGGCGAACCCAGCATTTT,CSAVEGTKNGRTQHF
TRBV7-6,TRBJ2-2,TRBD2,15,NA,TGTGCCAGCAGCTTAGGACTAGCCCCTGCCTCGGAGCTGTTTTTT,CASSLGLAPASELFF
TRBV29-1,TRBJ2-1,TRBD2,16,many,TGCAGCGTTGAAGAAGGTGTCGGGGGGGATTACAATGAGCAGTTCTTC,CSVEEGVGGDYNEQFF
TRBV20-1,TRBJ2-7,TRBD1,13,NA,TGCAGTGCTGGCCGGGACAGGGGTAGCAAGCAGTACTTC,CSAGRDRGSKQYF
TRBV12-3/TRBV12-4,TRBJ1-2,TRBD1,17,NA,TGTGCCAGCAGCCGAACCGGGACAGGGCCAATTAACTATGGCTACACCTTC,CASSRTGTGPINYGYTF
TRBV10-3,TRBJ2-1,NA,12,NA,TGTGCCATCGGCCGGAGGGGGAATGAGCAGTTCTTC,CAIGRRGNEQFF
TRBV20-1,TRBJ1-1,TRBD1,16,NA,TGCAGTGCTAGATCGGGACAGGACTTCATGAACACTGAAGCTTTCTTT,CSARSGQDFMNTEAFF
TRBV29-1,TRBJ2-1,NA,10,NA,TGTGGGGGAAGAGGGAATGAGCAGTTCTTC,CGGRGNEQFF
TRBV7-3,TRBJ2-3,NA,19,NA,TGTGCCAGCAGTTCCAGCCAACTCCTAACGGGGTCTAGCACAGATACGCAGTATTTT,CASSSSQLLTGSSTDTQYF
TRBV10-3,TRBJ1-2,NA,16,few,TGTGCCATCAGTGATAGTAGGGGATCCTCTAACTATGGCTACACCTTC,CAISDSRGSSNYGYTF
TRBV9,TRBJ2-3,TRBD2,15,NA,TGTGCCAGCAGCGTGGCGGGGGGGCTCTCAGATACGCAGTATTTT,CASSVAGGLSDTQYF
TRBV6-6,TRBJ1-2,TRBD1,17,NA,TGTGCCAGCAGTTACTTGGGACAGGGGGCTATTGCGCTCGGCTACACCTTC,CASSYLGQGAIALGYTF
TRBV20-1,TRBJ1-1,NA,11,NA,TGCAGTGCTAGAAAGGGGAACTACGCTTTCTTT,CSARKGNYAFF
TRBV5-1,TRBJ2-1,NA,15,NA,TGCGCCAGCAGCTTGGTCCGGAGCTCCTACAATGAGCAGTTCTTC,CASSLVRSSYNEQFF
TRBV7-9,TRBJ2-3,NA,12,NA,TGTGCCAGCAGCTTAAGTTCTGATACGCCGTATTTT,CASSLSSDTPYF
TRBV2,TRBJ1-2,TRBD1,15,many,TGTGCCAGCATTAAAACGGGACAGGATCGCTATGGCTACACCTTC,CASIKTGQDRYGYTF
TRBV7-3,TRBJ2-7,NA,15,NA,TGTGCCAGCAGTTCCGCCTCAACTAGCAACTACGAGCAGTACTTC,CASSSASTSNYEQYF
TRBV19,TRBJ2-5,NA,15,NA,TGTGCCAGTAGTATTGGGAGCGGACTTAGGAAGACCCAGTACTTC,CASSIGSGLRKTQYF
TRBV15,TRBJ1-3,NA,13,once,TGTGCCACCAGCAGACGACTAGTGAACACCATATATTTT,CATSRRLVNTIYF
TRBV2,TRBJ1-1,NA,12,few,TGTGCCAGCAGTCTAAGTGGTACTGAAGCTTTCTTT,CASSLSGTEAFF
TRBV7-9,TRBJ2-3,NA,16,NA,TGTGCCAGCACTGACAGGACACCTTTTAGCACAGATACGCAATATTTT,CASTDRTPFSTDTQYF
TRBV7-3,TRBJ2-1,TRBD1,17,many,TGTGCCAGCAGCTTAGGGGTCGGACAGGGGTTCTACAATGAGCAGTTCTTC,CASSLGVGQGFYNEQFF
TRBV14,TRBJ1-1,NA,13,NA,TGTGCCAGCAGCCGCAGTATGAACACTGAAGCTTTCTTT,CASSRSMNTEAFF
TRBV7-2,TRBJ2-7,TRBD1,14,NA,TGTGCCAGCAGTTACGAGACAGGGGTCTACGAGCAGTACTTC,CASSYETGVYEQYF
TRBV5-4,TRBJ2-7,NA,14,NA,TGTGCCAGCAGCCCCGGGATAGCGGAGTACGAGCAGTACTTC,CASSPGIAEYEQYF
TRBV5-1,TRBJ1-2,NA,12,many,TGCGCCAGCAGCCTGGGGACTTATGGCTACACCTTC,CASSLGTYGYTF
TRBV28,TRBJ1-6,NA,15,NA,TGTGCCGGCAGTTTATCGTGGGGCTTTAATTCACCCCTCCACTTT,CAGSLSWGFNSPLHF
TRBV6-4,TRBJ2-1,TRBD2,17,once,TGTGCCAGCAGCGAACTAGCGGGGGGTGACTCCTACAATGAGCAGTTCTTC,CASSELAGGDSYNEQFF
TRBV9,TRBJ1-1,NA,14,once,TGTGCCAGCAGCGTAGTGGACCAGGGTTGGGAAGCTTTCTTT,CASSVVDQGWEAFF
TRBV12-3/TRBV12-4,TRBJ2-2,NA,15,few,TGTGCCAGCAGTTCGCCTCGAGTAAACACCGGGGAGCTGTTTTTT,CASSSPRVNTGELFF